This T cell receptor beta chain was identified in a study of T cell responses to AZD1222 COVID-19 vaccine. TCRdb's table, derived via immunoSEQ multiplex PCR, lists solely in-frame clones and lacks some. The sample carries about 120,000 clones, about 90% recorded once. CDR3 size: 16 residues. The V end was cut by 2 bases, the J end by 2 bases, with 13 bases between. Germline V gives CDR1 SGHTA, CDR2 FQGTGA. Study results and caveats: Across spike, vaccine-associated CD4 TCRs were found, dominant at 160-218 and 743-854.

As for this clone: Its antigen is as yet unknown.

This clonotype was obtained from an adult in good health. The sample consisted of peripheral blood, taken on day 0 of AZD1222 vaccination. V gene TRBV7-3 combines with J gene TRBJ2-1; D unclear. This chain's CDR3 is CASSLGGGYAYNEQFF. As DNA, the CDR3 is TGTGCCAGCAGCTTAGGCGGCGGATACGCCTACAATGAGCAGTTCTTC.